This T cell receptor beta chain was recovered during a study of T cells after yellow fever vaccination. The CDR3 spans 15 residues. Germline V CDR1 and CDR2: SGHKS, YYEKEE (reference sequence). V gave up 2 bases and J gave up 7 bases; unmatched junction bases: 8. Study-wide results and limits: Re-detected after boosting: most primary clones, about 96% of CD4 and 80% to 90% of CD8. A small share of clonotypes appeared in both CD4 and CD8 compartments.

Conversion of TCR transcripts into cDNA relied on 5'RACE template switching, which added a universal primer site and UMIs. TCRdb fed the 5' RACE reads into MiXCR, producing one record per CDR3 protein. The sample yields 200,000 to 300,000 distinct CDR3 sequences, 6.9% seen once. A note on this clonotype: The antigen is not known.

The sequence came from a young man who received the YFV17D yellow fever vaccine. Here the sequenced sample was CD4+ T cells sorted from PBMCs, taken 15 days after the yellow fever booster vaccination. The chain uses TRBV5-5 and TRBJ1-5, with 8 nucleotides matching TRBD1. CDR3 sequence (DNA): TGTGCCAGCAGCTTTAGCAGGGGGCTATTGCAGCCCCAGCATTTT. It yields the protein CASSFSRGLLQPQHF.